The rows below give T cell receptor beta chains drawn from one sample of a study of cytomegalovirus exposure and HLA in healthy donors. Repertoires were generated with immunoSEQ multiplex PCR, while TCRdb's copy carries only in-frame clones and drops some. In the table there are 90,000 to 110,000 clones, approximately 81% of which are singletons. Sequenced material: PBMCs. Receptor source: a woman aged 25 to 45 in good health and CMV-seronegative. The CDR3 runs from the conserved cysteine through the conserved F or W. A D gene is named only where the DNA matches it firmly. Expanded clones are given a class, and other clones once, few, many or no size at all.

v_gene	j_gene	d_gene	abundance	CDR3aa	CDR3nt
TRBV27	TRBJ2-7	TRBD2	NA	CASSSGGVTYEQYF	TGTGCCAGCAGTTCCGGGGGGGTGACCTACGAGCAGTACTTC
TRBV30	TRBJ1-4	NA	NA	CAWSLRCRWEQGNEKLFF	TGTGCCTGGAGTTTACGGTGTCGATGGGAGCAGGGGAATGAAAAACTGTTTTTT
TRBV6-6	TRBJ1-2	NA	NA	CASSYSEGGIDGYTF	TGTGCCAGCAGTTACTCGGAAGGCGGAATTGATGGCTACACCTTC
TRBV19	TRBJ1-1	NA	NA	CASNGLFGGPRTEAFF	TGTGCCAGTAACGGGCTTTTTGGGGGCCCGAGGACTGAAGCTTTCTTT
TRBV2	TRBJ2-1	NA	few	CASSPLPAGNYNEQFF	TGTGCCAGCAGCCCCCTTCCGGCCGGGAACTACAATGAGCAGTTCTTC
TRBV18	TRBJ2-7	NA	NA	CASSPSQGSYYEQYF	TGTGCCAGCTCACCATCCCAGGGTTCTTACTACGAGCAGTACTTC
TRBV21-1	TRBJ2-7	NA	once	CAGYASGQGWAIDEQYF	TGTGCCGGATATGCTTCGGGACAGGGGTGGGCCATAGACGAGCAGTACTTC
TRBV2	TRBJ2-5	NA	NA	CASVNIQETQYF	TGTGCCAGCGTTAACATACAAGAGACCCAGTACTTC
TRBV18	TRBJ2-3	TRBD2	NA	CASSPDSSGSTDTQYF	TGTGCCAGCTCACCAGACTCTAGCGGGAGCACAGATACGCAGTATTTT
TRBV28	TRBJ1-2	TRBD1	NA	CASSYRDRDNYGYTF	TGTGCCAGCAGTTACCGGGACAGGGATAACTATGGCTACACCTTC
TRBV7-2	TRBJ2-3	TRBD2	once	CASRPTSGRNTDTQYF	TGTGCCAGCAGGCCGACTAGCGGGAGGAACACAGATACGCAGTATTTT
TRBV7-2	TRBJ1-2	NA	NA	CASSLAVGIEGNGYTF	TGTGCCAGCAGCTTAGCGGTCGGTATAGAGGGAAATGGCTACACCTTC
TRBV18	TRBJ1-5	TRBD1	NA	CASSRGTGGGGQPQHF	TGTGCCAGCTCACGAGGGACAGGGGGCGGGGGACAGCCCCAGCATTTT
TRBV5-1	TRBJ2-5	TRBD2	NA	CASSWGLAGVPEETQYF	TGCGCCAGCAGCTGGGGACTAGCGGGAGTGCCGGAGGAGACCCAGTACTTC
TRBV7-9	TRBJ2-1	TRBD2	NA	CASSTYRTSGNEQFF	TGTGCCAGCAGCACATACCGGACTAGCGGGAATGAGCAGTTCTTC
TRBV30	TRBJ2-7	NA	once	CAWSVLAYEQYF	TGTGCCTGGAGTGTACTTGCGTACGAGCAGTACTTC
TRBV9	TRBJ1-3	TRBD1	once	CASSPQGAPGNTIYF	TGTGCCAGCAGCCCACAGGGGGCGCCTGGAAACACCATATATTTT
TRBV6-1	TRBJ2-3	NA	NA	CASTGDADTQYF	TGTGCCAGCACGGGGGATGCAGATACGCAGTATTTT
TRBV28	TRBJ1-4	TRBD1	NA	CASSSLQQGATNEKLFF	TGTGCCAGCAGTTCACTCCAGCAGGGGGCAACTAATGAAAAACTGTTTTTT
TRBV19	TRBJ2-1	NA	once	CASTDGYRGLYNEQFF	TGTGCCAGTACGGATGGATACAGGGGACTCTACAATGAGCAGTTCTTC
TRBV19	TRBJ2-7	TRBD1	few	CASSPHTGTAMYEQYF	TGTGCCAGTAGTCCTCACACCGGGACAGCTATGTACGAGCAGTACTTC
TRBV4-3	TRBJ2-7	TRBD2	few	CASSQGREVSEQYF	TGCGCCAGCAGCCAAGGGCGGGAGGTCTCCGAGCAGTACTTC
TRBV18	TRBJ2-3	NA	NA	CASSPLWTNADTQYF	TGTGCCAGCTCACCACTTTGGACAAATGCAGATACGCAGTATTTT
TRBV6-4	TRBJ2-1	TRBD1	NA	CASSIGTGGLDEQFF	TGTGCCAGCAGTATTGGGACAGGGGGCCTCGATGAGCAGTTCTTC
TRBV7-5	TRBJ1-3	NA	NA	CVRSPTGGGSGNTIYF	TGTGTCAGAAGCCCCACAGGGGGCGGCTCTGGAAACACCATATATTTT
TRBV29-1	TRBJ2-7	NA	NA	CSVSGGHSSYEQYF	TGCAGCGTTTCCGGCGGGCACAGCTCCTACGAGCAGTACTTC
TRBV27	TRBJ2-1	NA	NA	CASSLYSDRNNEQFF	TGTGCCAGCAGTTTATATAGTGACAGAAACAATGAGCAGTTCTTC
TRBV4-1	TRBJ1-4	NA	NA	CASSPGASANEKLFF	TGCGCCAGCAGCCCAGGGGCATCCGCGAATGAAAAACTGTTTTTT
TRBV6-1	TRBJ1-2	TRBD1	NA	CASRKDREPNYGYTF	TGTGCCAGCAGAAAAGACAGGGAGCCAAACTATGGCTACACCTTC
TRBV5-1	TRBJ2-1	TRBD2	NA	CASSLGLAAYNEQFF	TGCGCCAGCAGCCTGGGACTAGCGGCTTACAATGAGCAGTTCTTC
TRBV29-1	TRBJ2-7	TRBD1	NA	CSVAQGAGEQYF	TGCAGCGTTGCACAGGGGGCTGGGGAGCAGTACTTC
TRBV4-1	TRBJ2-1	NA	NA	CASSSLARGNEQFF	TGCGCCAGCAGCTCGCTAGCGAGAGGAAATGAGCAGTTCTTC
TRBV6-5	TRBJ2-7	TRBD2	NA	CASSYGRGRLNEQYF	TGTGCCAGCAGTTACGGTCGCGGGAGACTGAACGAGCAGTACTTC